This is a list of T cell receptor beta chains from one sample in a study of blood T cell repertoires in COVID-19. The data were produced by immunoSEQ multiplex PCR, yet TCRdb's version contains in-frame clones alone and is incomplete. The repertoire has roughly 80,000 clones, roughly 86% of them found once; the top ten carry 20% to 25%. Sequencing was performed on peripheral blood. These receptors came from a human donor in a cohort sampled during active COVID-19. Each CDR3 is given with its conserved first and last residue. Fields, in order: CDR3 protein, CDR3 DNA, J gene, V gene, D gene, clone size. The D gene is left open where the match is weak. A row's size may be missing; if present it is once, few, many or a size class.

CDR3 protein: CASSVTTSGGANEQFF
CDR3 DNA: TGTGCCAGTAGTGTCACTACTAGCGGGGGGGCCAATGAGCAGTTCTTC
J gene: TRBJ2-1
V gene: TRBV19
D gene: TRBD2
clone size: .

CDR3 protein: CASSLPLTTSTDTQYF
CDR3 DNA: TGTGCCAGCAGTTTGCCACTCACCACTAGCACAGATACGCAGTATTTT
J gene: TRBJ2-3
V gene: TRBV6-2/TRBV6-3
D gene: .
clone size: .

CDR3 protein: CASSPRRGTGERTDTQYF
CDR3 DNA: TGTGCCAGCTCACCCCGCCGGGGGACAGGGGAACGAACAGATACGCAGTATTTT
J gene: TRBJ2-3
V gene: TRBV18
D gene: TRBD1
clone size: .

CDR3 protein: CASRAGRGTNTGELFF
CDR3 DNA: TGCGCCAGCCGAGCAGGGCGGGGGACGAACACCGGGGAGCTGTTTTTT
J gene: TRBJ2-2
V gene: TRBV5-1
D gene: TRBD2
clone size: .

CDR3 protein: CASSPRTGNTEAFF
CDR3 DNA: TGTGCCAGCTCACCACGTACAGGGAACACTGAAGCTTTCTTT
J gene: TRBJ1-1
V gene: TRBV18
D gene: .
clone size: .

CDR3 protein: CASSTDSNNEKLFF
CDR3 DNA: TGTGCCAGCAGCACGGACAGCAATAATGAAAAACTGTTTTTT
J gene: TRBJ1-4
V gene: TRBV7-2
D gene: .
clone size: once

CDR3 protein: CASSARGSGANVLTF
CDR3 DNA: TGTGCCAGCAGTGCCAGGGGATCTGGGGCCAACGTCCTGACTTTC
J gene: TRBJ2-6
V gene: TRBV9
D gene: .
clone size: .

CDR3 protein: CASSYSTGGLRGYTF
CDR3 DNA: TGTGCCAGCAGTTATTCGACAGGGGGTTTACGTGGCTACACCTTC
J gene: TRBJ1-2
V gene: TRBV27
D gene: TRBD1
clone size: .

CDR3 protein: CASSSRFGTSGGWGYEQYF
CDR3 DNA: TGTGCCAGCAGCTCAAGATTTGGGACTAGCGGGGGATGGGGCTACGAGCAGTACTTC
J gene: TRBJ2-7
V gene: TRBV7-2
D gene: TRBD2
clone size: .

CDR3 protein: CASSPGKGGNYGYTF
CDR3 DNA: TGTGCCAGCTCACCCGGGAAGGGAGGAAACTATGGCTACACCTTC
J gene: TRBJ1-2
V gene: TRBV18
D gene: .
clone size: once

CDR3 protein: CASSIYEGGYSNQPQHF
CDR3 DNA: TGTGCCAGTAGTATTTACGAAGGGGGTTATAGCAATCAGCCCCAGCATTTT
J gene: TRBJ1-5
V gene: TRBV19
D gene: .
clone size: few

CDR3 protein: CASSVRLAGGNEQFF
CDR3 DNA: TGTGCCAGCAGCGTTAGACTAGCGGGGGGCAATGAGCAGTTCTTC
J gene: TRBJ2-1
V gene: TRBV9
D gene: TRBD2
clone size: .

CDR3 protein: CASSFFSVAGPYNEQFF
CDR3 DNA: TGTGCCAGCAGCTTCTTCTCGGTAGCCGGTCCATACAATGAGCAGTTCTTC
J gene: TRBJ2-1
V gene: TRBV5-6
D gene: .
clone size: .

CDR3 protein: CASSLRGGTGELFF
CDR3 DNA: TGTGCCAGCAGCCTTCGGGGGGGCACCGGGGAGCTGTTTTTT
J gene: TRBJ2-2
V gene: TRBV27
D gene: TRBD2
clone size: .

CDR3 protein: CASSSTTGQGLRYTF
CDR3 DNA: TGCGCCAGCAGCTCGACCACGGGACAGGGTTTGCGCTACACCTTC
J gene: TRBJ1-2
V gene: TRBV5-1
D gene: TRBD1
clone size: .

CDR3 protein: CASSFPDRRTNYGYTF
CDR3 DNA: TGTGCCAGCAGTTTTCCGGACAGGCGCACTAACTATGGCTACACCTTC
J gene: TRBJ1-2
V gene: TRBV28
D gene: TRBD1
clone size: .

CDR3 protein: CATQRAGGPNQPQHF
CDR3 DNA: TGTGCCACCCAACGGGCAGGGGGCCCCAATCAGCCCCAGCATTTT
J gene: TRBJ1-5
V gene: TRBV28
D gene: TRBD1
clone size: .

CDR3 protein: CASKSGGAGQETQYF
CDR3 DNA: TGTGCCAGCAAAAGCGGGGGGGCGGGACAAGAGACCCAGTACTTC
J gene: TRBJ2-5
V gene: TRBV28
D gene: TRBD2
clone size: .

CDR3 protein: CASTRVGTGELFF
CDR3 DNA: TGTGCCAGCACCCGGGTCGGCACCGGGGAGCTGTTTTTT
J gene: TRBJ2-2
V gene: TRBV11-2
D gene: .
clone size: .

CDR3 protein: CASSLTGGRSTEAFF
CDR3 DNA: TGTGCCAGCAGCTTGACAGGGGGCCGAAGCACTGAAGCTTTCTTT
J gene: TRBJ1-1
V gene: TRBV11-3
D gene: TRBD1
clone size: .

CDR3 protein: CARSLAGVRQPQHF
CDR3 DNA: TGTGCCAGAAGCTTGGCGGGGGTACGTCAGCCCCAGCATTTT
J gene: TRBJ1-5
V gene: TRBV5-3
D gene: .
clone size: .

CDR3 protein: CASSPSRGTRLAEAFF
CDR3 DNA: TGTGCCAGCTCACCATCCCGTGGGACTCGATTAGCTGAAGCTTTCTTT
J gene: TRBJ1-1
V gene: TRBV18
D gene: .
clone size: .

CDR3 protein: CASSRRTEANYGYTF
CDR3 DNA: TGCGCCAGCAGCAGACGGACAGAAGCTAACTATGGCTACACCTTC
J gene: TRBJ1-2
V gene: TRBV5-1
D gene: .
clone size: .

CDR3 protein: CASRLQGADEQFF
CDR3 DNA: TGTGCCAGTAGGTTACAGGGGGCTGATGAGCAGTTCTTC
J gene: TRBJ2-1
V gene: TRBV19
D gene: TRBD1
clone size: .

CDR3 protein: CATSDHTVTDTQYF
CDR3 DNA: TGTGCCACCAGTGATCATACAGTTACAGATACGCAGTATTTT
J gene: TRBJ2-3
V gene: TRBV24-1
D gene: .
clone size: .

CDR3 protein: CASRHPGTGLQPQHF
CDR3 DNA: TGTGCCAGCAGGCACCCCGGGACAGGGCTTCAGCCCCAGCATTTT
J gene: TRBJ1-5
V gene: TRBV28
D gene: TRBD1
clone size: .

CDR3 protein: CASSFETGRNTIYF
CDR3 DNA: TGTGCCAGCAGCTTTGAGACAGGGCGGAACACCATATATTTT
J gene: TRBJ1-3
V gene: TRBV7-9
D gene: TRBD1
clone size: .

CDR3 protein: CASSSPGQGGKNIQYF
CDR3 DNA: TGTGCCAGCAGCTCACCGGGACAGGGTGGAAAAAACATTCAGTACTTC
J gene: TRBJ2-4
V gene: TRBV5-8
D gene: TRBD1
clone size: .

CDR3 protein: CASSAGTSGPGETQYF
CDR3 DNA: TGCGCCAGCAGCGCCGGGACTAGCGGCCCTGGAGAGACCCAGTACTTC
J gene: TRBJ2-5
V gene: TRBV10-1
D gene: TRBD2
clone size: .

CDR3 protein: CASRHVFETGVWSYGYTF
CDR3 DNA: TGTGCCAGCAGACATGTGTTTGAGACAGGGGTTTGGAGCTATGGCTACACCTTC
J gene: TRBJ1-2
V gene: TRBV28
D gene: TRBD1
clone size: .

CDR3 protein: CASSSGVGYEQYF
CDR3 DNA: TGTGCCAGTAGTTCGGGAGTAGGCTACGAGCAGTACTTC
J gene: TRBJ2-7
V gene: TRBV19
D gene: .
clone size: .

CDR3 protein: CASSSRAVRNNEQFF
CDR3 DNA: TGTGCCAGCAGCTCCCGTGCTGTCAGAAACAATGAGCAGTTCTTC
J gene: TRBJ2-1
V gene: TRBV9
D gene: .
clone size: .

CDR3 protein: CASSPGDRGYNEQFF
CDR3 DNA: TGCGCCAGCAGCCCGGGGGACAGGGGCTACAATGAGCAGTTCTTC
J gene: TRBJ2-1
V gene: TRBV5-1
D gene: TRBD1
clone size: .

CDR3 protein: CASLKGDRAYGYTF
CDR3 DNA: TGTGCCAGCCTAAAAGGGGACAGGGCATATGGCTACACCTTC
J gene: TRBJ1-2
V gene: TRBV28
D gene: TRBD1
clone size: .

CDR3 protein: CASSQGSNSPLHF
CDR3 DNA: TGTGCCAGCAGTCAGGGATCCAATTCACCCCTCCACTTT
J gene: TRBJ1-6
V gene: TRBV27
D gene: .
clone size: .

CDR3 protein: CASSLPQGADGGELFF
CDR3 DNA: TGTGCCAGTTCCCTCCCCCAGGGGGCGGATGGCGGGGAGCTGTTTTTT
J gene: TRBJ2-2
V gene: TRBV19
D gene: TRBD1
clone size: once

CDR3 protein: CASRAGTVYEQYF
CDR3 DNA: TGTGCCAGTCGGGCCGGGACAGTCTACGAGCAGTACTTC
J gene: TRBJ2-7
V gene: TRBV19
D gene: TRBD1
clone size: .

CDR3 protein: CASSGAHTYAGYTF
CDR3 DNA: TGTGCCAGCTCAGGGGCCCACACCTATGCGGGCTACACCTTC
J gene: TRBJ1-2
V gene: TRBV18
D gene: .
clone size: once

CDR3 protein: CASSLQGTSTDTQYF
CDR3 DNA: TGTGCCAGCAGCCTACAGGGGACTAGCACAGATACGCAGTATTTT
J gene: TRBJ2-3
V gene: TRBV5-4
D gene: .
clone size: .

CDR3 protein: CASTIGRTNYGYTF
CDR3 DNA: TGTGCCAGCACTATTGGACGGACAAACTATGGCTACACCTTC
J gene: TRBJ1-2
V gene: TRBV2
D gene: .
clone size: once

CDR3 protein: CATSRTGNYEQYF
CDR3 DNA: TGTGCCACTTCCCGGACAGGCAACTACGAGCAGTACTTC
J gene: TRBJ2-7
V gene: TRBV24-1
D gene: TRBD1
clone size: .

CDR3 protein: CASSEPAGGPEQFF
CDR3 DNA: TGTGCCAGCAGTGAACCAGCGGGGGGGCCCGAGCAGTTCTTC
J gene: TRBJ2-1
V gene: TRBV2
D gene: TRBD2
clone size: .

CDR3 protein: CASSSYRGLNYGYTF
CDR3 DNA: TGTGCCAGCAGTTCTTACAGGGGGCTTAACTATGGCTACACCTTC
J gene: TRBJ1-2
V gene: TRBV28
D gene: TRBD1
clone size: .

CDR3 protein: CASSGGSLSGANVLTF
CDR3 DNA: TGTGCCAGCTCAGGGGGGTCCCTCTCTGGGGCCAACGTCCTGACTTTC
J gene: TRBJ2-6
V gene: TRBV5-4
D gene: .
clone size: .

CDR3 protein: CASSLTGTGKAGYTF
CDR3 DNA: TGTGCCAGCAGCTTAACCGGGACAGGAAAGGCCGGCTACACCTTC
J gene: TRBJ1-2
V gene: TRBV7-3
D gene: TRBD1
clone size: few

CDR3 protein: CASTLQGARETQYF
CDR3 DNA: TGTGCCAGCACGCTCCAGGGGGCCCGGGAGACCCAGTACTTC
J gene: TRBJ2-5
V gene: TRBV2
D gene: TRBD1
clone size: once

CDR3 protein: CASSLRGTGVGPQHF
CDR3 DNA: TGTGCCAGCAGTTTGCGTGGGACGGGGGTTGGGCCCCAGCATTTT
J gene: TRBJ1-5
V gene: TRBV2
D gene: .
clone size: .

CDR3 protein: CASSEALWQGGGELFF
CDR3 DNA: TGTGCCAGCAGTGAAGCGCTTTGGCAGGGCGGCGGGGAGCTGTTTTTT
J gene: TRBJ2-2
V gene: TRBV2
D gene: .
clone size: .

CDR3 protein: CASTPGGLAGGNTGELFF
CDR3 DNA: TGTGCCAGTACCCCTGGGGGACTAGCGGGGGGAAACACCGGGGAGCTGTTTTTT
J gene: TRBJ2-2
V gene: TRBV19
D gene: TRBD2
clone size: .

CDR3 protein: CASSPKRYNEQFF
CDR3 DNA: TGTGCCAGCAGCCCCAAGCGCTACAATGAGCAGTTCTTC
J gene: TRBJ2-1
V gene: TRBV27
D gene: .
clone size: .

CDR3 protein: CASREGDWNTEAFF
CDR3 DNA: TGTGCCAGCAGAGAGGGGGATTGGAACACTGAAGCTTTCTTT
J gene: TRBJ1-1
V gene: TRBV28
D gene: .
clone size: .

CDR3 protein: CASSWGSGPDTQYF
CDR3 DNA: TGTGCCAGCAGTTGGGGCTCGGGTCCGGATACGCAGTATTTT
J gene: TRBJ2-3
V gene: TRBV7-2
D gene: .
clone size: .

CDR3 protein: CASSVAAGGVDEKLFF
CDR3 DNA: TGTGCCAGCAGCGTAGCTGCAGGGGGAGTGGATGAAAAACTGTTTTTT
J gene: TRBJ1-4
V gene: TRBV9
D gene: TRBD1
clone size: .